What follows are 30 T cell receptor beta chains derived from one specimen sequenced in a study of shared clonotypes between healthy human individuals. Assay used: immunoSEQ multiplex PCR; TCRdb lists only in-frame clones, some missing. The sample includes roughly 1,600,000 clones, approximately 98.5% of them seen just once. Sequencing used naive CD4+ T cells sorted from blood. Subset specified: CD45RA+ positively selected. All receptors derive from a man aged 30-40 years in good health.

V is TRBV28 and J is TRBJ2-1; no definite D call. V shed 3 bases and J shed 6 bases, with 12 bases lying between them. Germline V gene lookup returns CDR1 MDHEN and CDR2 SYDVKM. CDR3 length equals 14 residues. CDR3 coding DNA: TGTGCCAGCAGTTTGGACCAGAGACTCAATGAGCAGTTCTTC. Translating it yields CASSLDQRLNEQFF. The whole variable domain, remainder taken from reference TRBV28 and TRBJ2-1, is DVKVTQSSRYLVKRTGEKVFLECVQDMDHENMFWYRQDPGLGLRLIYFSYDVKMKEKGDIPEGYSVSREKKERFSLILESASTNQTSMYLCASSLDQRLNEQFFGPGTRLTVL.

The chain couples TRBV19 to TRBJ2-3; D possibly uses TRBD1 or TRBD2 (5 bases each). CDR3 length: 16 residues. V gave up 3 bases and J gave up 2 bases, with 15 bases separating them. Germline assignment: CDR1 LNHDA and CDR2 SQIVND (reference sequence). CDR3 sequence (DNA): TGTGCCAGTAGTATGTTAACCTGGGGGAACACAGATACGCAGTATTTT. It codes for CASSMLTWGNTDTQYF.

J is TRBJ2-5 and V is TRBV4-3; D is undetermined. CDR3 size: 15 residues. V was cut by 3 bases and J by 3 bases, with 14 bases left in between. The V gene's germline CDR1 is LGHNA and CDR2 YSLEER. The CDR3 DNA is TGCGCCAGCAGCCAGCACCCAAAACCTGAAGAGACCCAGTACTTC. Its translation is CASSQHPKPEETQYF.

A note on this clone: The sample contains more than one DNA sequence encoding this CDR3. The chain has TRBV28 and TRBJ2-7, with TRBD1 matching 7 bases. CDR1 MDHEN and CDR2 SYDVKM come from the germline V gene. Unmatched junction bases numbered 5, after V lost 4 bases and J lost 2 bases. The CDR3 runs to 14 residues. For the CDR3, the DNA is TGTGCCAGCAGTTCGGGGACAGCCACCTACGAGCAGTACTTC. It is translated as CASSSGTATYEQYF.

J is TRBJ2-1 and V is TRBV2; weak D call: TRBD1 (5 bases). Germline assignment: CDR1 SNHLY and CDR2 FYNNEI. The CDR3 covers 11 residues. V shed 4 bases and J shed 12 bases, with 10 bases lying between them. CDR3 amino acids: CASSAGIGQFF. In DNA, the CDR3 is TGTGCCAGCAGTGCAGGGATAGGGCAGTTCTTC.

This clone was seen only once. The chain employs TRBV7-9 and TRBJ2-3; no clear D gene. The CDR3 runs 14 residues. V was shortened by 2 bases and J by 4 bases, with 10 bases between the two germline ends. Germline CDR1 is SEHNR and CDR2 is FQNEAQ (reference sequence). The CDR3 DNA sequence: TGTGCCAGCAGCTTAAAGGCCCCCTCAGATACGCAGTATTTT. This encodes CASSLKAPSDTQYF.

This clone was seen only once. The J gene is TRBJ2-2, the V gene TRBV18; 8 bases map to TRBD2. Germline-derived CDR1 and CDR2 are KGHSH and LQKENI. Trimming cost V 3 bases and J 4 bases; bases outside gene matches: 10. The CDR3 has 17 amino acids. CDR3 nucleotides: TGTGCCAGCTCACCGTCTAATGCGGGAGGTACCACCGGGGAGCTGTTTTTT. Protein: CASSPSNAGGTTGELFF. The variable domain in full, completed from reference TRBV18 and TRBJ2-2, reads NAGVMQNPRHLVRRRGQEARLRCSPMKGHSHVYWYRQLPEEGLKFMVYLQKENIIDESGMPKERFSAEFPKEGPSILRIQQVVRGDSAAYFCASSPSNAGGTTGELFFGEGSRLTVL.

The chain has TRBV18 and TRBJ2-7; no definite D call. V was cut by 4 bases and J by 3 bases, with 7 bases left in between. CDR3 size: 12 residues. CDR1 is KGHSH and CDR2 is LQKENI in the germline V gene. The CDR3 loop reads CASSRDNYEQYF. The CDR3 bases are TGTGCCAGCTCACGAGACAACTACGAGCAGTACTTC.

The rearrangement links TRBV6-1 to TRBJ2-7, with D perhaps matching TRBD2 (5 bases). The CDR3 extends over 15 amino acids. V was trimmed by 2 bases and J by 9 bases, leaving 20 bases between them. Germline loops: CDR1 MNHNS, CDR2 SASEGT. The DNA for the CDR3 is TGTGCCAGCAGTGAACAGAACCCCCGACTACGAGTGCAGTACTTC. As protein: CASSEQNPRLRVQYF.

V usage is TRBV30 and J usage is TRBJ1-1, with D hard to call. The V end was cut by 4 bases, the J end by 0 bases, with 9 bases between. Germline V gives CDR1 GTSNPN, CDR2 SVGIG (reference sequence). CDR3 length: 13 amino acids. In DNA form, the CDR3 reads TGTGCCTGGACTATGTCATTGAACACTGAAGCTTTCTTT. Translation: CAWTMSLNTEAFF.

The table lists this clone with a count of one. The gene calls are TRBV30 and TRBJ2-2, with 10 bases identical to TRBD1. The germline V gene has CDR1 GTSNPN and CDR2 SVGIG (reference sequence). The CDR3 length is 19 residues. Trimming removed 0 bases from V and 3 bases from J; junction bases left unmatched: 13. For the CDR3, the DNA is TGTGCCTGGAGTGTAAGAATGTCAACGGACAGGGGGTACACCGGGGAGCTGTTTTTT. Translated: CAWSVRMSTDRGYTGELFF. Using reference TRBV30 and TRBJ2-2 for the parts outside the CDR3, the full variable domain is SQTIHQWPATLVQPVGSPLSLECTVEGTSNPNLYWYRQAAGRGLQLLFYSVGIGQISSEVPQNLSASRPQDRQFILSSKKLLLSDSGFYLCAWSVRMSTDRGYTGELFFGEGSRLTVL.

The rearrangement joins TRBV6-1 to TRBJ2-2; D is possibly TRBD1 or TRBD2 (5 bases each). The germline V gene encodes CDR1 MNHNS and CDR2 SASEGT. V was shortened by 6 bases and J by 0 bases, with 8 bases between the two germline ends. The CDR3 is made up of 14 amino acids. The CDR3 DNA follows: TGTGCCAGCAGGGGGGTCGCGAACACCGGGGAGCTGTTTTTT. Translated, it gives CASRGVANTGELFF.

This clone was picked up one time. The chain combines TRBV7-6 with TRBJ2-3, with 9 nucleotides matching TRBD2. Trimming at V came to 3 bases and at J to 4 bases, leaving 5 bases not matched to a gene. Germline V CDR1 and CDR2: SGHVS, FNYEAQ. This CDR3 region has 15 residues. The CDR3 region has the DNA TGTGCCAGCAGCTTGGGTAGCGGGAGCGCAGATACGCAGTATTTT. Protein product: CASSLGSGSADTQYF.

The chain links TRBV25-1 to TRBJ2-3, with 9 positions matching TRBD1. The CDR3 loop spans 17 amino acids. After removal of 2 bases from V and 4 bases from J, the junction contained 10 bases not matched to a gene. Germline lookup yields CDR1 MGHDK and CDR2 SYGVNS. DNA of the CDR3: TGTGCCAGCAGTGAAGGATGGGGACAGGGTCCGGCAGATACGCAGTATTTT. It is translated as CASSEGWGQGPADTQYF.

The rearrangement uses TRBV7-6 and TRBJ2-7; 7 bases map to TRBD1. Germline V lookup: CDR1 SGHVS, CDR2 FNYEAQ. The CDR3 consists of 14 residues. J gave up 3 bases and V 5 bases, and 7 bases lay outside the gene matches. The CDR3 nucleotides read TGTGCCAGCAGCATGGGACAGAAATTCTACGAGCAGTACTTC. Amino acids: CASSMGQKFYEQYF.

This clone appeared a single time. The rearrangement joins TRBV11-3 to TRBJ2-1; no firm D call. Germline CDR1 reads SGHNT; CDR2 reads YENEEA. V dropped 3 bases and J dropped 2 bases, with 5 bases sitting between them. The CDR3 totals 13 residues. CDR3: CASSFYPYNEQFF. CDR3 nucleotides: TGTGCCAGCAGCTTTTACCCCTACAATGAGCAGTTCTTC.

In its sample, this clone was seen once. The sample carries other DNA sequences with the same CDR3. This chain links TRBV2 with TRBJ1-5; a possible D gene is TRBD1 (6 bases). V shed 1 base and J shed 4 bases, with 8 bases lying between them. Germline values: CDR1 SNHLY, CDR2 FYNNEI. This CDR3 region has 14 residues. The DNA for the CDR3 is TGTGCCAGCAGTGAAGGTAGGGGGAATCAGCCCCAGCATTTT. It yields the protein CASSEGRGNQPQHF.

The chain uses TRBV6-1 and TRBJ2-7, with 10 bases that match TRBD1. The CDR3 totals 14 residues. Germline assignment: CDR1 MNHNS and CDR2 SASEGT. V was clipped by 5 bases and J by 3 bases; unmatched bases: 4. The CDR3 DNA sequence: TGTGCCAGCAGTTCCGGACAGGGGGGCTACGAGCAGTACTTC. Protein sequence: CASSSGQGGYEQYF.

The CDR3 DNA sequence: TGCAGCGTTGAACCGAGGGGCCGCACCAGCTACACCTTC. It specifies CSVEPRGRTSYTF. The chain recombines TRBV29-1 with TRBJ1-2; TRBD1 is a possible D gene (5 bases). Germline V CDR1 and CDR2: SQVTM, ANQGSEA. CDR3 length: 13 amino acids. Trimming pared 2 bases from V and 9 bases from J, leaving 16 bases between.

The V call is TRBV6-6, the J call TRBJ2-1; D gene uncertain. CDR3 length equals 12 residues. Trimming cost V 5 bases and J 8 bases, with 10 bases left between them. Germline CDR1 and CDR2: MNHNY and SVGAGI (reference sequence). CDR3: CASSHQADEQFF. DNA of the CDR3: TGTGCCAGCAGTCACCAGGCAGATGAGCAGTTCTTC.

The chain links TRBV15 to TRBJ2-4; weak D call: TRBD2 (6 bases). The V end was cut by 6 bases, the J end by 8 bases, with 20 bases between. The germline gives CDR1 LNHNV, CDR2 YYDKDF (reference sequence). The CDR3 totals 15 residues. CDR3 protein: CATSTRRASRDIQYF. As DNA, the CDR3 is TGTGCCACCAGTACCCGGAGGGCCTCTAGGGACATTCAGTACTTC. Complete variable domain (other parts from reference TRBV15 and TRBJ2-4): DAMVIQNPRYQVTQFGKPVTLSCSQTLNHNVMYWYQQKSSQAPKLLFHYYDKDFNNEADTPDNFQSRRPNTSFCFLDIRSPGLGDTAMYLCATSTRRASRDIQYFGAGTRLSVL.

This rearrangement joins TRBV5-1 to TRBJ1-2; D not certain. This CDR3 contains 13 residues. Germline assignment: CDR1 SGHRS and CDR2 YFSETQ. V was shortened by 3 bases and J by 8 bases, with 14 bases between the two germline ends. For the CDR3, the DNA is TGCGCCAGCAGCTCGCGGGTTGAAGAAGGCTACACCTTC. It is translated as CASSSRVEEGYTF.

The CDR3: CAISGPRDRASYEQYF. The CDR3 bases are TGTGCCATCAGTGGTCCCCGGGACAGGGCTTCCTACGAGCAGTACTTC. J is TRBJ2-7 and V is TRBV10-3; 9 nucleotides agree with TRBD1. The CDR3 runs 16 residues. Unmatched junction bases numbered 8, after V lost 4 bases and J lost 1 base. Germline loops: CDR1 ENHRY, CDR2 SYGVKD.

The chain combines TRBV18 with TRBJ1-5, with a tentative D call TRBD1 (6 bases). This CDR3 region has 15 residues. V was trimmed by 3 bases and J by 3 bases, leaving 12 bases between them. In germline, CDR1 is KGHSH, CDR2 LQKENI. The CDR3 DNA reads TGTGCCAGCTCACCCGACAGGTTGTACAATCAGCCCCAGCATTTT. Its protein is CASSPDRLYNQPQHF.

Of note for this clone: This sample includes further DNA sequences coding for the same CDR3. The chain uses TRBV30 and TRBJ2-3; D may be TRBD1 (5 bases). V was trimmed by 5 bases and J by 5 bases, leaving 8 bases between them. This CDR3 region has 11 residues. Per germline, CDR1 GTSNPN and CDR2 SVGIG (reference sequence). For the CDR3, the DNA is TGTGCCTGGTCTCAGGGAGATACGCAGTATTTT. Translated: CAWSQGDTQYF.

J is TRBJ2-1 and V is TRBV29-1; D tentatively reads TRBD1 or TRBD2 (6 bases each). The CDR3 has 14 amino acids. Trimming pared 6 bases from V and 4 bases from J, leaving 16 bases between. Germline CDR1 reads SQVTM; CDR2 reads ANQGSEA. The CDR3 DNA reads TGCAGCGTCCAGACACGGGGGCAATACAATGAGCAGTTCTTC. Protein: CSVQTRGQYNEQFF.

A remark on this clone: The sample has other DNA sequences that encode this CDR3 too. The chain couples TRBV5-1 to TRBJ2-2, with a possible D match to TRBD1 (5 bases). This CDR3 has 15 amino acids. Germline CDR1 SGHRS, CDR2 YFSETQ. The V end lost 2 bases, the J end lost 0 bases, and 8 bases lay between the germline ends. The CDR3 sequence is CASSFSGSNTGELFF. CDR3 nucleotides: TGCGCCAGCAGCTTCTCAGGGTCGAACACCGGGGAGCTGTTTTTT.

This chain's CDR3 is CASSVRQGAPSYEQYF. CDR3 DNA: TGTGCCAGCTCAGTACGACAGGGGGCCCCCTCCTACGAGCAGTACTTC. The chain has TRBV18 and TRBJ2-7, with 10 nucleotides matching TRBD1. The CDR3 extends over 16 amino acids. Germline-derived CDR1 and CDR2 are KGHSH and LQKENI. V lost 5 bases to trimming and J lost 0 bases; unmatched junction nucleotides: 7.

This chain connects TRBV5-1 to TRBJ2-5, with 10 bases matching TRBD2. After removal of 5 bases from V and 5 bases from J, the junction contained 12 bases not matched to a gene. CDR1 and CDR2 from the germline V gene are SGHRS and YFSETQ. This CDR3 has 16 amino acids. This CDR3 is CASRWLAGAPGETQYF. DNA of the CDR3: TGCGCCAGCAGATGGCTAGCGGGAGCCCCCGGGGAGACCCAGTACTTC.

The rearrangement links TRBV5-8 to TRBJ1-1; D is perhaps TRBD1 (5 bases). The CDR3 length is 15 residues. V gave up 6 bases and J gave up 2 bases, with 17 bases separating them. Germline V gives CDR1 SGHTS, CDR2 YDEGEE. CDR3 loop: CASTPIGAANTEAFF. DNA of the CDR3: TGTGCCAGCACTCCCATTGGGGCAGCCAACACTGAAGCTTTCTTT.